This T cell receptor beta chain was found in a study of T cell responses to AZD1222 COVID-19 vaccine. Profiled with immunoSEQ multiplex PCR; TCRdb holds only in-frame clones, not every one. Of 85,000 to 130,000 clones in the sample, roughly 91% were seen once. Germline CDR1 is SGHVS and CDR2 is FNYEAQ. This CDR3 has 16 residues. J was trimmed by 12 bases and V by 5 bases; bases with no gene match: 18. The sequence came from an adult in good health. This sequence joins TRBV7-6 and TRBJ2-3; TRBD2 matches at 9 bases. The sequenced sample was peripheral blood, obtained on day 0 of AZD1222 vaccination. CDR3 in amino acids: CASSRDTPLAGGTQYF. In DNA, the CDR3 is TGTGCCAGCAGCCGAGATACCCCTTTGGCGGGGGGGACACAGTATTTT.